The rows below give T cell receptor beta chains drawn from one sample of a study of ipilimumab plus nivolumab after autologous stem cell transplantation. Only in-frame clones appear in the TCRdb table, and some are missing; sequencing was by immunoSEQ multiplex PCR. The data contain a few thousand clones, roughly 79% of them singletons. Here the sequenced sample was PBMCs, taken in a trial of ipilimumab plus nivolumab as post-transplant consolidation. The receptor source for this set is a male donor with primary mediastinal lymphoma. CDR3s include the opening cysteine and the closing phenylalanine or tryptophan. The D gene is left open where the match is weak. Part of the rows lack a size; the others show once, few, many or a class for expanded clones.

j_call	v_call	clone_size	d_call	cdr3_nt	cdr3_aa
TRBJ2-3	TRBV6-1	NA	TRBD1	TGTGCCAGCAGTGGTGGACAGGGGGCGCTCGGCACAGATACGCAGTATTTT	CASSGGQGALGTDTQYF
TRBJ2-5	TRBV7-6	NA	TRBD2	TGTGCCAGCAGCTTAAGGCCTAGCGGTGGAGGAGAGACCCAGTACTTC	CASSLRPSGGGETQYF
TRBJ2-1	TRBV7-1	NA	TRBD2	TGTGCCAGCAGCGTAGCGGGGGTATACAATGAGCAGTTCTTC	CASSVAGVYNEQFF
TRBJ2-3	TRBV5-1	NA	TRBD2	TGCGCCAGCAGCTCGCGGGGGAGTACAGATACGCAGTATTTT	CASSSRGSTDTQYF
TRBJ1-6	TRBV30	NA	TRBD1	TGTGCCTGGAAGGCCAGCCTTTGGCAGGGGGGTAATTCACCCCTCCACTTT	CAWKASLWQGGNSPLHF
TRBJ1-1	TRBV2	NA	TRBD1	TGTGCCAGCAGCCCTACAGGGGGTCGGACTGAAGCTTTCTTT	CASSPTGGRTEAFF
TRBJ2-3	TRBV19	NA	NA	TGTGCCAGTAGTCTCAGGGCCACAGATACGCAGTATTTT	CASSLRATDTQYF
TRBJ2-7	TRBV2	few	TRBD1	TGTGCCAGTTGGGTGGGGACAGGGTCTCCCGAGCAGTACTTC	CASWVGTGSPEQYF
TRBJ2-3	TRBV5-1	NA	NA	TGCGCCAGCAGCCCGGATGGGGGGGCAATAGATACGCAGTATTTT	CASSPDGGAIDTQYF
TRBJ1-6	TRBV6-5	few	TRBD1	TGTGCCAGCAGTTACGACGGGACAGGCTATAATTCACCCCTCCACTTT	CASSYDGTGYNSPLHF
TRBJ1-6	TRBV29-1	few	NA	TGCAGCGTTGAAGCCGATCCAGGCGCACCCCTCCACTTT	CSVEADPGAPLHF
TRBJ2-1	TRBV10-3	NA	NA	TGTGCCATCAGTGAGTTGGACCGTGAGCAGTTCTTC	CAISELDREQFF
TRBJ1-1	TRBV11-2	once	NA	TGTGCCAGCAGCTTAGAGAGGAACACTGAAGCTTTCTTT	CASSLERNTEAFF
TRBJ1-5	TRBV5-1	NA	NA	TGCGCCAGCAGCTGGGGACTTGATGGCAATCAGCCCCAGCATTTT	CASSWGLDGNQPQHF
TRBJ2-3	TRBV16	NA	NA	TGTGCCAGCAGCCAGAGTAACACAGATACGCAGTATTTT	CASSQSNTDTQYF
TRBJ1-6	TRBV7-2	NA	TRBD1	TGTGCCAGCAGCTTAGGGGAGCAGGGGGTTGGTGTTAATTCACCCCTCCACTTT	CASSLGEQGVGVNSPLHF
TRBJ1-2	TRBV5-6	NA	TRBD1	TGTGCCAGCAGGTGGGCGGGACAGGGCCATGGCTACACCTTC	CASRWAGQGHGYTF
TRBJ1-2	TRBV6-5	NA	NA	TGTGCCAGCAGTTATCGGGCAGGCTACACCTTC	CASSYRAGYTF
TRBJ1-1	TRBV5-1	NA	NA	TGCGCCAGCAGCGGGACCGGGACCTCGAACACTGAAGCTTTCTTT	CASSGTGTSNTEAFF
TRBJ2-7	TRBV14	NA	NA	TGTGCCAGCAGCCAAGGGGCCGACCACCCTTCCTACGAGCAGTACTTC	CASSQGADHPSYEQYF
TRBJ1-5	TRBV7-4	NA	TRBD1	TGTGCCAGCAGCCGGACAGGGTTTGGAGATCAGCCCCAGCATTTT	CASSRTGFGDQPQHF
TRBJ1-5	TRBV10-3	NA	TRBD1	TGTGCCACCCTGGGACAGGGGGGAAGGAATCAGCCCCAGCATTTT	CATLGQGGRNQPQHF
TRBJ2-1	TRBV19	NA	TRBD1	TGTGCCAGTAGCAACAGGAGGCCAGGGGGAACGACCGGAAATGAGCAGTTCTTC	CASSNRRPGGTTGNEQFF
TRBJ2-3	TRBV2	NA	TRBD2	TGTGCCAGCAGCGCCGGACTAGCGGGGGGCCTCCGGGATACGCAGTATTTT	CASSAGLAGGLRDTQYF
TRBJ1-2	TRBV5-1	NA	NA	TGCGCCAGCAGCGTATCAGGGTCTAACTATGGCTACACCTTC	CASSVSGSNYGYTF
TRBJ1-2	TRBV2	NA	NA	TGTGCCAGCAGTGAAAATGGTGCGACCTATGGCTACACCTTC	CASSENGATYGYTF
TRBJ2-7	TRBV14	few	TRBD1	TGTGCCAGCAGCCGCCTAACCGGGACAGGCGGGCTGAGCCAGCCCAGCTCCTACGAGCAGTACTTC	CASSRLTGTGGLSQPSSYEQYF
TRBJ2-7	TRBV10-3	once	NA	TGTGCCATCAGTGAGGGTCTGGGCTACGAGCAGTACTTC	CAISEGLGYEQYF
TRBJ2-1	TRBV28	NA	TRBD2	TGTGCCAGCAGGGGGGGGTTCAGAATCACCGGTCATGAGCAGTTCTTC	CASRGGFRITGHEQFF
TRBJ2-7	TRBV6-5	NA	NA	TGTGCCAGCAGTTCCACCCGCTCGGGGGAGCAGTACTTC	CASSSTRSGEQYF
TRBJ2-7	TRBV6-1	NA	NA	TGTGCCAGCAGTGAAAGGCAGACCTACGAGCAGTACTTC	CASSERQTYEQYF
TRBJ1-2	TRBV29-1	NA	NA	TGCAGCGTTGATATGGTAGGGAATGGCTACACCTTC	CSVDMVGNGYTF
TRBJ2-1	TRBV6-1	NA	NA	TGTGCCAGCGGGGGGGCGAGGTTTGATGAGCAGTTCTTC	CASGGARFDEQFF
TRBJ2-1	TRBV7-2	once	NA	TGTGCCAGCAGCCCCCTTACCTACAATGAGCAGTTCTTC	CASSPLTYNEQFF
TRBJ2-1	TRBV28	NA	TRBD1	TGTGCCAGCAAATGGGACAGGAACTACAATGAGCAGTTCTTC	CASKWDRNYNEQFF
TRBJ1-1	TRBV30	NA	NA	TGTGCCTGGAGTGTAGGGTGGGGACGTTCTGGGGACACTGAAGCTTTCTTT	CAWSVGWGRSGDTEAFF
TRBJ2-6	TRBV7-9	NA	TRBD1	TGTGCCAGCAGCTTAGCCGGACAGGGGCGAGGGGCCAACGTCCTGACTTTC	CASSLAGQGRGANVLTF